This record covers a single T cell receptor (beta chain). Its antigen is not known. The assay was immunoSEQ multiplex PCR, and TCRdb's table has in-frame clones only and misses some. The data contain around 11,000 clones, more than 75% of them singletons. V dropped 6 bases and J dropped 4 bases, with 9 bases sitting between them. From germline, CDR1 is SGHRS and CDR2 YFSETQ. The CDR3 runs 12 residues. This record comes from a study of Tregs in tolerant kidney transplant recipients. The receptor's source is a human patient who received a combined kidney and bone marrow transplant. The chain recombines TRBV5-1 with TRBJ2-3, with unresolved D. Sequenced here: Tregs from blood cultured with allogeneic cells, sampled before the transplant. Here the CDR3 reads CASTDQADTQYF. CDR3 in DNA: TGCGCCAGCACTGATCAGGCAGATACGCAGTATTTT.